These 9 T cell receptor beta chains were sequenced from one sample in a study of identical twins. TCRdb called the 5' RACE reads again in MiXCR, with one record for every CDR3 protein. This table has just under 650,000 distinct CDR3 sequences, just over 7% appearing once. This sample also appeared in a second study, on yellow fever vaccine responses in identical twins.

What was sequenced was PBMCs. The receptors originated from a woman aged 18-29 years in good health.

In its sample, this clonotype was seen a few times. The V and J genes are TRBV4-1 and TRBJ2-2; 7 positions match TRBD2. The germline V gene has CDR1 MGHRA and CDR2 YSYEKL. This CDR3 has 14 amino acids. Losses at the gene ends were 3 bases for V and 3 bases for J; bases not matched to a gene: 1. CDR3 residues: CASSHAGDTGELFF. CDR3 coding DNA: TGCGCCAGCAGCCACGCGGGAGACACCGGGGAGCTGTTTTTT.

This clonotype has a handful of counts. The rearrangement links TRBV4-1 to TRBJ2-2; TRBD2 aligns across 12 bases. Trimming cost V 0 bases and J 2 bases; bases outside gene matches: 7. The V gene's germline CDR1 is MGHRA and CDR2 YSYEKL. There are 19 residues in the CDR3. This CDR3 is CASSQDSPSGGANTGELFF. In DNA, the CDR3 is TGCGCCAGCAGCCAAGATAGCCCTAGCGGGGGGGCAAACACCGGGGAGCTGTTTTTT.

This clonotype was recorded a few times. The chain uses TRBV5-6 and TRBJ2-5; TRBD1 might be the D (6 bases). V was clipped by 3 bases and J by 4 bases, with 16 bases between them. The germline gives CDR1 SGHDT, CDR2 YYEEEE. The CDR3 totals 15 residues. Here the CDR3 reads CASSWYRVLGETQYF. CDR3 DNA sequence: TGTGCCAGCAGCTGGTACAGGGTCTTAGGAGAGACCCAGTACTTC.

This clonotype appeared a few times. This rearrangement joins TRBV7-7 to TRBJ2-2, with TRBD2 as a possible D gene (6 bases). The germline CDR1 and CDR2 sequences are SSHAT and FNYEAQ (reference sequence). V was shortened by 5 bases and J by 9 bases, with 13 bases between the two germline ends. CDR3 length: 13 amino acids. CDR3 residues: CASSPGESWELFF. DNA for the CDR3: TGTGCCAGCAGCCCGGGGGAATCTTGGGAGCTGTTTTTT. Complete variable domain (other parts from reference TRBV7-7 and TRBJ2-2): GAGVSQSPRYKVTKRGQDVTLRCDPISSHATLYWYQQALGQGPEFLTYFNYEAQPDKSGLPSDRFSAERPEGSISTLTIQRTEQRDSAMYRCASSPGESWELFFGEGSRLTVL.

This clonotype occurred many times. The CDR3 protein is CSANRGGYEQYF. The DNA for the CDR3 is TGCAGTGCCAACAGGGGGGGCTACGAGCAGTACTTC. This chain joins TRBV20-1 and TRBJ2-7; D perhaps matches TRBD1 (8 bases). V dropped 6 bases and J dropped 3 bases, with 12 bases sitting between them. Germline V gives CDR1 DFQATT, CDR2 SNEGSKA (reference sequence). The CDR3 consists of 12 residues.

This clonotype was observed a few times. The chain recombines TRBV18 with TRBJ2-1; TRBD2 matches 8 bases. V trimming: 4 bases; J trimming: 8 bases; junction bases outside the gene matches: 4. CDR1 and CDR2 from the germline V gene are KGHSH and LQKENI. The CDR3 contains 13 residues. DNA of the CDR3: TGTGCCAGCTCACAGCGGGAGCGTTATGAGCAGTTCTTC. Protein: CASSQRERYEQFF.

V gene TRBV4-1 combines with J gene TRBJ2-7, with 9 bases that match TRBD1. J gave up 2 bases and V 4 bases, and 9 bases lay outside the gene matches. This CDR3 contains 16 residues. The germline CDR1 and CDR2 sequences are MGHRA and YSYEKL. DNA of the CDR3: TGCGCCAGCAGCCGGTCGACAGGGGGTCCAGCCTACGAGCAGTACTTC. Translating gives CASSRSTGGPAYEQYF.

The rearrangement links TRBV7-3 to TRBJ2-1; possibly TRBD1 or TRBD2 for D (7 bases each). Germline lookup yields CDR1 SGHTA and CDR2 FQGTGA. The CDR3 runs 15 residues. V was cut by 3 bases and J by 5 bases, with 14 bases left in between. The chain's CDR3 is CASSFEGAGDNEQFF. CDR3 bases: TGTGCCAGCAGCTTTGAGGGGGCGGGGGACAATGAGCAGTTCTTC.

The CDR3 loop is CASSSASGGNNKEQFF. The DNA of the CDR3 is TGTGCCAGCAGCTCCGCGTCGGGGGGGAACAATAAAGAGCAGTTCTTC. V usage is TRBV7-8 and J usage is TRBJ2-1, with 8 bases aligning to TRBD2. V dropped 4 bases and J dropped 10; count of bases not matched to a gene: 15. CDR1 and CDR2 from the germline V gene are SGHVS and FQNEAQ. The CDR3 contains 16 residues.